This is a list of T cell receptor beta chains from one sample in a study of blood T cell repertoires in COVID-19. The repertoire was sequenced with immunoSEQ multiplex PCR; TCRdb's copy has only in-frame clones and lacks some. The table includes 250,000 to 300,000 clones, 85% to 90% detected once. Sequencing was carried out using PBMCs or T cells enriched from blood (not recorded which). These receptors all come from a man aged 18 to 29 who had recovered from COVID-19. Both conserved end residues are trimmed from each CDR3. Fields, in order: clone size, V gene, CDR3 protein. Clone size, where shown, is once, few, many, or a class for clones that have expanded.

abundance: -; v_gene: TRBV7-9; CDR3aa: ASSLWGRLAGGYDNEQF
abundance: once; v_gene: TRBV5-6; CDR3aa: ASSLDAATGVYGYT
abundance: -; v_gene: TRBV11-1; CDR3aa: ASSSLSGQINSPLH
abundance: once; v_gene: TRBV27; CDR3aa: ASSLNRGEKLF
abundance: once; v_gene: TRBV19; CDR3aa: ASSIDSGSGYT
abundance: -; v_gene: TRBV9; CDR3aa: ASSPSGLASTDTQY
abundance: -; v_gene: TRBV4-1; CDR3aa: ASSQGKQGLISGNTIY
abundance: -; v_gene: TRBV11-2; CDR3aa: ASSFSGGNQPQH
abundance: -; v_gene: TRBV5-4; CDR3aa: ASSFGGGLRGSTDTQY
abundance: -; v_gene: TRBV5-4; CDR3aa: ASSWGTGNNSPLH
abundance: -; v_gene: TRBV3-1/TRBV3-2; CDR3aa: ASSQVQGQPLH
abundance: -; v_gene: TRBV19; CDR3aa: ASRALPTSNQPQH
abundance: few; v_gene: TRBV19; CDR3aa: ASSLGDRLTGELF
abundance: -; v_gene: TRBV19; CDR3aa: ASSPLGAEFYEQY
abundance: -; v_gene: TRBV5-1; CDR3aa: ASSAVWRDEQY
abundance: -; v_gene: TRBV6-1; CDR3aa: ASSEESTSSYEQY
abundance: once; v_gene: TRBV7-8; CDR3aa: ASRRDRIGNSPLH
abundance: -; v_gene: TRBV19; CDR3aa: ASSRLAGSTDTQY
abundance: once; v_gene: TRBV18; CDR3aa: ASSHRDRVTGELF
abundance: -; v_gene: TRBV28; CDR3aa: ASRPGLATYNEQF
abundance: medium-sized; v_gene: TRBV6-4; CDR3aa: ASSDGTSSLDTQY
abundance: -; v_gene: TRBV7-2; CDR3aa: ASSLSGGNQPQH